This TCR beta chain came from a study of T cell clones after liver transplantation. The wider study: TCRbeta sequencing after a pre-transplant mixed lymphocyte reaction identified graft-donor-reactive clones, later tracked in post-transplant blood. Points from the study as a whole: A significant post-transplant drop in circulating graft-donor-reactive CD4 TCRbeta sequences occurred in most of the 8 subjects. Low donor cell numbers restricted donor-reactive repertoire measurement in a couple of subjects.

CDR3 length equals 14 residues. With 8 bases clipped from V and 0 bases from J, the junction kept 3 bases outside the gene matches. Germline V gene data show CDR1 as SGHRS and CDR2 as YFSETQ. Remarks on this clone: Its antigen is as yet unknown.

Here immunoSEQ multiplex PCR was the method, and the copy in TCRdb shows in-frame clones only, minus some. Of some 70,000 clones in the sample, over 85% were seen once. The clonotype was recovered from a human donor who received a liver transplant. The V call is TRBV5-1, the J call TRBJ1-2; 11 bases are a match to TRBD1. This sample comprised CD4+ T cells from blood, obtained before liver transplant. CDR3 loop: CASGTGGSNYGYTF. DNA of the CDR3: TGCGCCAGTGGGACAGGGGGTTCTAACTATGGCTACACCTTC.